This TCR beta chain was profiled in a study of CD8+ T cells in alopecia areata. Study-level information: Tofacitinib administration to treated patients was oral, at 5 to 10 mg twice daily. Study outcomes and limitations: Sequencing of scalp tissue also captures the resident alphabeta T cells of normal skin. There were many expanded lesional clones persisting in scalp and blood during tofacitinib. Scalp clonality and expanded CD8+ clones among the top 100 fell significantly with tofacitinib.

Noted treatment: oral pan-JAK inhibitor, 5-10 mg twice daily. Investigators isolated RNA and reverse transcribed it into cDNA to act as the sequencing template. Clones were sequenced by immunoSEQ multiplex PCR, and TCRdb holds only the in-frame ones, with some missing. Of approximately 160,000 clones listed, 50% to 65% are singletons. Comments on this clone: Its antigen remains unidentified.

This sequence originates from a human donor with alopecia areata. Here the sequenced sample was CD4+ T cells sorted from blood, taken at week 24, from a patient treated with tofacitinib.

The DNA for the CDR3 is TGCAGCGCAGGTACGGACAGTGCAGGATACTTC. Translation: CSAGTDSAGYF. The gene calls are TRBV29-1 and TRBJ2-7; tentative D call: TRBD1 (6 bases). The CDR3 is 11 amino acids. CDR1 and CDR2 (germline): SQVTM, ANQGSEA. The V end was cut by 7 bases, the J end by 13 bases, with 20 bases between.